These 9 T cell receptor beta chains were sequenced from one sample in a study of blood T cell repertoires in COVID-19. Clones were sequenced by immunoSEQ multiplex PCR, and TCRdb holds only the in-frame ones, with some missing. The sample consists of around 300,000 clones, 87% of them appearing once. Sequencing was performed on PBMCs or T cells enriched from blood (not recorded which). Every receptor here comes from a woman between 40 and 55 years old who had recovered from COVID-19.

V gene TRBV7-3 combines with J gene TRBJ1-1, with TRBD1 matching 9 bases. V lost 3 bases and J lost 0; bases outside the gene matches: 2. The CDR3 is 15 amino acids. The V gene's germline CDR1 is SGHTA and CDR2 FQGTGA. The CDR3: CASSLTGGLNTEAFF. The CDR3 DNA reads TGTGCCAGCAGCTTGACAGGGGGGTTGAACACTGAAGCTTTCTTT.

The genes are TRBV6-6 and TRBJ2-2; a weak D match, TRBD2 (6 bases). The V gene's germline CDR1 is MNHNY and CDR2 SVGAGI (reference sequence). The CDR3 covers 16 residues. V was clipped by 6 bases and J by 1 base, with 15 bases between them. The CDR3 region is CASSQRGGGNTGELFF. The CDR3 DNA is TGTGCCAGCAGCCAACGGGGAGGAGGGAACACCGGGGAGCTGTTTTTT.

The sample holds many counts of this clone. The chain uses TRBV7-2 and TRBJ2-7; 7 bases align to TRBD2. This CDR3 has 14 amino acids. V lost 1 base, J lost 3 bases, and 3 bases stayed unmatched. Germline-derived CDR1 and CDR2 are SGHTA and FQGNSA. For the CDR3, the DNA is TGTGCCAGCAGCTTAGTGGCTAGCGGCTACGAGCAGTACTTC. It yields the protein CASSLVASGYEQYF.

The chain has TRBV24-1 and TRBJ2-7, with D hard to call. With 3 bases removed from V and 6 bases from J, the gap between germline ends came to 17 bases. The CDR3 consists of 15 residues. The V gene's germline CDR1 is KGHDR and CDR2 SFDVKD. CDR3 sequence: CATSDLKRPPGEQYF. The CDR3 DNA sequence: TGTGCCACCAGTGATCTGAAGCGCCCGCCGGGCGAGCAGTACTTC.

The chain uses TRBV7-8 and TRBJ2-7, with 12 nucleotides matching TRBD2. V trimming: 6 bases; J trimming: 4 bases; junction bases outside the gene matches: 7. Germline V gene data show CDR1 as SGHVS and CDR2 as FQNEAQ. This CDR3 spans 15 amino acids. The CDR3 DNA sequence: TGTGCCAGCAGAGGAGGGACTAGCGGGCCGTACGAGCAGTACTTC. Protein product: CASRGGTSGPYEQYF.

The chain joins TRBV28 to TRBJ2-3; D possibly corresponds to TRBD1 (5 bases). Germline-derived CDR1 and CDR2 are MDHEN and SYDVKM. There are 12 residues in the CDR3. Trimming took off 8 bases at V and 6 bases at J, with 12 bases between the two ends. The CDR3 here is CASGALQDTQYF. The CDR3 DNA reads TGTGCCAGCGGGGCATTACAGGATACGCAGTATTTT.

The gene calls are TRBV6-2 or TRBV6-3 and TRBJ2-7; D may be TRBD1 (5 bases). Trimming stripped 4 bases from V and 4 bases from J, with 11 bases between. Germline CDR1 and CDR2: MNHEY and SVGEGT. This CDR3 has 13 amino acids. The CDR3 DNA reads as TGTGCCAGCAGTTTATTAGGGGAATACGAGCAGTACTTC. Its protein product is CASSLLGEYEQYF.

The V gene is TRBV6-2 or TRBV6-3, the J gene TRBJ2-7; D is perhaps TRBD2 (5 bases). CDR1 is MNHEY and CDR2 is SVGEGT in the germline V gene. This CDR3 contains 15 residues. With 5 bases removed from V and 5 bases from J, the gap between germline ends came to 19 bases. The CDR3 DNA sequence: TGTGCCAGCAGTCCCCTTGTAGAGGGAACCGACGAGCAGTACTTC. It yields the protein CASSPLVEGTDEQYF.

This clone has at least ten counts. The genes are TRBV5-6 and TRBJ2-5; D possibly corresponds to TRBD1 (5 bases). The germline gives CDR1 SGHDT, CDR2 YYEEEE. Trimming removed 3 bases at V and 1 base at J, with 13 bases between. The CDR3 covers 15 residues. CDR3 loop: CASSSTGHLQETQYF. CDR3 DNA: TGTGCCAGCAGCTCTACCGGACACCTCCAAGAGACCCAGTACTTC. The full variable domain, in which reference TRBV5-6 and TRBJ2-5 provide the parts outside the CDR3, is DAGVTQSPTHLIKTRGQQVTLRCSPKSGHDTVSWYQQALGQGPQFIFQYYEEEERQRGNFPDRFSGHQFPNYSSELNVNALLLGDSALYLCASSSTGHLQETQYFGPGTRLLVL.